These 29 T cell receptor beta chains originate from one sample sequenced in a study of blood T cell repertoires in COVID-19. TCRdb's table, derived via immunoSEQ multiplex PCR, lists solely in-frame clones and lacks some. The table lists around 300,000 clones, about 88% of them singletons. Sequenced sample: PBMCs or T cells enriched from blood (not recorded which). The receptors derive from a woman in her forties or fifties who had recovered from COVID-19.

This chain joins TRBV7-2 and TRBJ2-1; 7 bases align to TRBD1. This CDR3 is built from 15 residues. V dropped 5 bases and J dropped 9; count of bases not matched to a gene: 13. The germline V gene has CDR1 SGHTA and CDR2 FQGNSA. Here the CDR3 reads CASSPRTGQGAEQFF. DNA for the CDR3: TGTGCCAGCAGCCCACGGACAGGTCAAGGGGCTGAGCAGTTCTTC.

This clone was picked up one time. This CDR3 is CASSAMTGGTQPQHF. The CDR3 nucleotides are TGTGCCAGCAGCGCCATGACAGGGGGTACTCAGCCCCAGCATTTT. This chain links TRBV7-2 with TRBJ1-5, with 9 bases aligning to TRBD1. Germline CDR1 SGHTA, CDR2 FQGNSA. V shed 5 bases, J shed 6 bases, and the junction held 8 bases outside the gene matches. This CDR3 is built from 15 residues.

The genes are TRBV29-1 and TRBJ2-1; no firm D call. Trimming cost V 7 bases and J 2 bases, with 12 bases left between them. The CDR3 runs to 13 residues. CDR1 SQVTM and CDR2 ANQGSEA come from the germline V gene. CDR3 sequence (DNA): TGCAGCGCCGGAGCTAGGACCTACAATGAGCAGTTCTTC. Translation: CSAGARTYNEQFF.

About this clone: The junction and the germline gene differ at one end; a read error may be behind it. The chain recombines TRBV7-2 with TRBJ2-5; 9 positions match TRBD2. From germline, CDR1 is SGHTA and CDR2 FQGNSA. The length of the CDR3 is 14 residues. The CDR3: CASSLAGVRETQYF. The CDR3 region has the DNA TGTGCCAGCAGTTTAGCGGGAGTTAGGGAGACCCAGTACTTC.

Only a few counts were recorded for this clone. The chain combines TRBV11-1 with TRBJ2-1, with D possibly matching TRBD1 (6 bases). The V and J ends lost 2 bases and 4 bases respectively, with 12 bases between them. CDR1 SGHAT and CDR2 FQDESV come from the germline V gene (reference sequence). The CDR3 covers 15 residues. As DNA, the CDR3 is TGTGCCAGCAGCTTAACAGGACAGTTATACAATGAGCAGTTCTTC. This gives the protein CASSLTGQLYNEQFF.

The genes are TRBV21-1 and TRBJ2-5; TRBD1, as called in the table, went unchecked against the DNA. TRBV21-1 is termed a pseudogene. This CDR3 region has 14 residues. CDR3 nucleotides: TGTGCCAGCAGCACCGGACAGGGGGCAGAGACCCAGTACTTC. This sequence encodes CASSTGQGAETQYF.

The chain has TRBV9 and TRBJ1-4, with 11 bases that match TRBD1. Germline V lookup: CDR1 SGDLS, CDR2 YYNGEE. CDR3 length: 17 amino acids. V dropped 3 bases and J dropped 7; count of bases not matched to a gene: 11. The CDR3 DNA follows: TGTGCCAGCAGCGCAGGGACAGGGGGTCCCATCCGTGAAAAACTGTTTTTT. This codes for CASSAGTGGPIREKLFF.

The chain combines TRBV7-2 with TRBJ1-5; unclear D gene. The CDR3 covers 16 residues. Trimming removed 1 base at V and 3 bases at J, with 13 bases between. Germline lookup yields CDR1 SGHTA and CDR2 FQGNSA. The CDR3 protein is CASSLGVAGFNQPQHF. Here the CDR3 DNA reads TGTGCCAGCAGCTTAGGGGTGGCGGGTTTCAATCAGCCCCAGCATTTT.

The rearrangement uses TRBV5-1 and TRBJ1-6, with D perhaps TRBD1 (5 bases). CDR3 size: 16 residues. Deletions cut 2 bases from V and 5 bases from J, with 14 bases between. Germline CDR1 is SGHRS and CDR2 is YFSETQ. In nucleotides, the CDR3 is TGCGCCAGCAGCTTCTTGGGGGGAAACAATAATTCACCCCTCCACTTT. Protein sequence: CASSFLGGNNNSPLHF. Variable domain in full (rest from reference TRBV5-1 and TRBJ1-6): KAGVTQTPRYLIKTRGQQVTLSCSPISGHRSVSWYQQTPGQGLQFLFEYFSETQRNKGNFPGRFSGRQFSNSRSEMNVSTLELGDSALYLCASSFLGGNNNSPLHFGNGTRLTVT.

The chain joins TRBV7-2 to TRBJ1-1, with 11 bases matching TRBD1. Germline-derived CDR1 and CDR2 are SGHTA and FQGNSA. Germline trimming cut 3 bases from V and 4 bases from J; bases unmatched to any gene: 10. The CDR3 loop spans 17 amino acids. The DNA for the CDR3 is TGTGCCAGCAGCTTGGGACAGGGGGTGTTGAAAGGCACTGAAGCTTTCTTT. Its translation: CASSLGQGVLKGTEAFF.

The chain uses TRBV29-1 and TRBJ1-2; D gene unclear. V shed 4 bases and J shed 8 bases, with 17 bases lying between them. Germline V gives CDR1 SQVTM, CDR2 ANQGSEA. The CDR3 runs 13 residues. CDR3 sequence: CSVGREASEGYTF. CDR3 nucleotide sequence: TGCAGCGTTGGCCGCGAGGCCTCAGAGGGCTACACCTTC.

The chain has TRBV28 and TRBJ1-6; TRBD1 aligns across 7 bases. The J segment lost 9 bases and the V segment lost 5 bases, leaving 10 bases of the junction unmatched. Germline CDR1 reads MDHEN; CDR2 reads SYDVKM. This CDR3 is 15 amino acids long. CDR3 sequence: CASSTVVQGFSPLHF. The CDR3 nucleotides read TGTGCCAGCAGTACTGTGGTACAGGGGTTTTCACCCCTCCACTTT.

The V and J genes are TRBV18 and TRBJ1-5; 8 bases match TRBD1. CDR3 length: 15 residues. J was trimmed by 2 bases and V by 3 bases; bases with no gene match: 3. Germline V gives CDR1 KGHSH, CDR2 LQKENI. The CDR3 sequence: CASSPTGAGNQPQHF. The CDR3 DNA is TGTGCCAGCTCACCGACAGGGGCAGGCAATCAGCCCCAGCATTTT.

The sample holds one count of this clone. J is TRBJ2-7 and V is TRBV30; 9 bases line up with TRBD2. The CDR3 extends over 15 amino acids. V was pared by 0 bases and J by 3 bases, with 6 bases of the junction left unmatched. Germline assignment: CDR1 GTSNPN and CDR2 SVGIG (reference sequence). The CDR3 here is CAWSVRGAGGYEQYF. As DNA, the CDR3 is TGTGCCTGGAGTGTACGGGGAGCGGGGGGCTACGAGCAGTACTTC.

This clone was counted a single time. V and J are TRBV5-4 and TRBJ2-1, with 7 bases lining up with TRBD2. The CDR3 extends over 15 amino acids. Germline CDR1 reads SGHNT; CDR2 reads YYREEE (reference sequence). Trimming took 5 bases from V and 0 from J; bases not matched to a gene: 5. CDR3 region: CASSSSGSSYNEQFF. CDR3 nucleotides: TGTGCCAGCAGTTCTAGCGGAAGCTCCTACAATGAGCAGTTCTTC.

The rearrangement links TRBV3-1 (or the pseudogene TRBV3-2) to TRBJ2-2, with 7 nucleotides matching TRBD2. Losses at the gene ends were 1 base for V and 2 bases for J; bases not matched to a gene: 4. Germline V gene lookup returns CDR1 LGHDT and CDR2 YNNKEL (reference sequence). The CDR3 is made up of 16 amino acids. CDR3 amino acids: CASSQGLASNTGELFF. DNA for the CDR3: TGTGCCAGCAGCCAAGGACTAGCCTCAAACACCGGGGAGCTGTTTTTT.

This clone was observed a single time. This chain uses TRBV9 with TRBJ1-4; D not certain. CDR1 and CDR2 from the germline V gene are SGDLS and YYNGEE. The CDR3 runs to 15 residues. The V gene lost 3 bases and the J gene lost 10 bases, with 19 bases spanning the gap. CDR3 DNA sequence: TGTGCCAGCAGCGGGAGTGGAAGGATTAGTGGAAAACTGTTTTTT. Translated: CASSGSGRISGKLFF.

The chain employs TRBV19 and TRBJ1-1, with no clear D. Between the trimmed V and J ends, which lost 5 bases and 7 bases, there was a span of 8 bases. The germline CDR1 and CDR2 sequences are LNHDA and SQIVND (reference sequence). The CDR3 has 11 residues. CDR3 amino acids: CASSQTSEAFF. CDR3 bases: TGTGCCAGTAGTCAAACCAGTGAAGCTTTCTTT.

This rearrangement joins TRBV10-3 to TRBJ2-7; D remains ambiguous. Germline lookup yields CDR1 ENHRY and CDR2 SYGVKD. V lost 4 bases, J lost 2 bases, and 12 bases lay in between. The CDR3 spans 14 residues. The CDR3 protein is CAISGDGLPYEQYF. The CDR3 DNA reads TGTGCCATCAGTGGCGACGGGTTACCCTACGAGCAGTACTTC.

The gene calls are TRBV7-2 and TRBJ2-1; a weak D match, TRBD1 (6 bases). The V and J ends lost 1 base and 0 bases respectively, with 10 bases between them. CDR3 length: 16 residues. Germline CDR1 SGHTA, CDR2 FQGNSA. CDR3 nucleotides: TGTGCCAGCAGCTTAGGAACAGGGAGCTCCTACAATGAGCAGTTCTTC. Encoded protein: CASSLGTGSSYNEQFF.

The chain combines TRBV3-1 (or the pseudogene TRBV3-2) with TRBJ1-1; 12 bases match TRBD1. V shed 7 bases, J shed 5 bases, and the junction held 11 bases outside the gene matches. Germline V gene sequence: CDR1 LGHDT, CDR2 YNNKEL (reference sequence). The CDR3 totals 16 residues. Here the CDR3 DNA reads TGTGCCAGCACCCAGGGGGACAGGGGGCATGGGACTGAAGCTTTCTTT. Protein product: CASTQGDRGHGTEAFF.

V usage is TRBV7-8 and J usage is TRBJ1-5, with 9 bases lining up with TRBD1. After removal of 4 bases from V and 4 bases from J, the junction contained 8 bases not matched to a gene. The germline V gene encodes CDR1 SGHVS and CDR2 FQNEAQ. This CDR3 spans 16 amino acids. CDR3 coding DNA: TGTGCCAGCAGCTCACGGACAGGGGATGGGAATCAGCCCCAGCATTTT. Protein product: CASSSRTGDGNQPQHF. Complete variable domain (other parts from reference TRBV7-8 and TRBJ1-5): GAGVSQSPRYKVAKRGQDVALRCDPISGHVSLFWYQQALGQGPEFLTYFQNEAQLDKSGLPSDRFFAERPEGSVSTLKIQRTQQEDSAVYLCASSSRTGDGNQPQHFGDGTRLSIL.

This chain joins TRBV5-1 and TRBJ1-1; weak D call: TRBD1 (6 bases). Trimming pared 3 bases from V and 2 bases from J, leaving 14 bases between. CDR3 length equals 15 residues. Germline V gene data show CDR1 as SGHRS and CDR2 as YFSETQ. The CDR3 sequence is CASSSRRGDNTEAFF. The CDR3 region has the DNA TGCGCCAGCAGCTCCCGCAGGGGAGATAACACTGAAGCTTTCTTT.

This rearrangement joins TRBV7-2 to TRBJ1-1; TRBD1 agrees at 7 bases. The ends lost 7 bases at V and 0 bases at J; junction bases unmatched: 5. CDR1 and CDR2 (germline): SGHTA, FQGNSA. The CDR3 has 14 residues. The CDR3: CASIWDRVNTEAFF. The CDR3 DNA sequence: TGTGCCAGCATCTGGGACAGAGTGAACACTGAAGCTTTCTTT.

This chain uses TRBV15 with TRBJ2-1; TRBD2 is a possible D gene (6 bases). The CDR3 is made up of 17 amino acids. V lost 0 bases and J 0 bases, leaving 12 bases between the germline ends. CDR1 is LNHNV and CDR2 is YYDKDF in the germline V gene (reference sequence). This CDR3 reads CATSRDHMEGSYNEQFF. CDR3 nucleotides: TGTGCCACCAGCAGAGATCATATGGAGGGCTCCTACAATGAGCAGTTCTTC. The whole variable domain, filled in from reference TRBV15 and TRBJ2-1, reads DAMVIQNPRYQVTQFGKPVTLSCSQTLNHNVMYWYQQKSSQAPKLLFHYYDKDFNNEADTPDNFQSRRPNTSFCFLDIRSPGLGDTAMYLCATSRDHMEGSYNEQFFGPGTRLTVL.

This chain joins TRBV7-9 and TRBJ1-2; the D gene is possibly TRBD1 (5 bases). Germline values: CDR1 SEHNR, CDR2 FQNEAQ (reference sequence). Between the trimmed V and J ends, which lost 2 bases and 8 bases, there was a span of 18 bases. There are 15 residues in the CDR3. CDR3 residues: CASSLPSGLSGGYTF. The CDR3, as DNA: TGTGCCAGCAGCTTACCCTCGGGACTCTCGGGGGGCTACACCTTC. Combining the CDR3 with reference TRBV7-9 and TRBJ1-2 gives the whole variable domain DTGVSQNPRHKITKRGQNVTFRCDPISEHNRLYWYRQTLGQGPEFLTYFQNEAQLEKSRLLSDRFSAERPKGSFSTLEIQRTEQGDSAMYLCASSLPSGLSGGYTFGSGTRLTVV.

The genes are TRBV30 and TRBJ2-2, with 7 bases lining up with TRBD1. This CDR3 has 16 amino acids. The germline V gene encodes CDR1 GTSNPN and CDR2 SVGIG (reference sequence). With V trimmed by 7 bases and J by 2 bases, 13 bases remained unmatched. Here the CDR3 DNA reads TGTGCCTCGACCTCATCGGGACAGCTTAACACCGGGGAGCTGTTTTTT. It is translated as CASTSSGQLNTGELFF.

In nucleotides, the CDR3 is TGTGCCACCAGTGATTTGGTCAGGGACACAGATACGCAGTATTTT. It translates to CATSDLVRDTDTQYF. This sequence joins TRBV24-1 and TRBJ2-3; maybe TRBD1 (5 bases). The CDR3 length is 15 residues. CDR1 and CDR2 from the germline V gene are KGHDR and SFDVKD. V dropped 0 bases and J dropped 2 bases, with 8 bases sitting between them.

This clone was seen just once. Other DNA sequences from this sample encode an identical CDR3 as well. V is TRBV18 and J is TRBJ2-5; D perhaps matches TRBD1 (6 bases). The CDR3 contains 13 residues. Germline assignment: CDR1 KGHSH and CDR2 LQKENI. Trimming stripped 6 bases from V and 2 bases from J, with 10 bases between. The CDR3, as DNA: TGTGCCAGCTCGCTCGGACAGCAAGAGACCCAGTACTTC. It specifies CASSLGQQETQYF.